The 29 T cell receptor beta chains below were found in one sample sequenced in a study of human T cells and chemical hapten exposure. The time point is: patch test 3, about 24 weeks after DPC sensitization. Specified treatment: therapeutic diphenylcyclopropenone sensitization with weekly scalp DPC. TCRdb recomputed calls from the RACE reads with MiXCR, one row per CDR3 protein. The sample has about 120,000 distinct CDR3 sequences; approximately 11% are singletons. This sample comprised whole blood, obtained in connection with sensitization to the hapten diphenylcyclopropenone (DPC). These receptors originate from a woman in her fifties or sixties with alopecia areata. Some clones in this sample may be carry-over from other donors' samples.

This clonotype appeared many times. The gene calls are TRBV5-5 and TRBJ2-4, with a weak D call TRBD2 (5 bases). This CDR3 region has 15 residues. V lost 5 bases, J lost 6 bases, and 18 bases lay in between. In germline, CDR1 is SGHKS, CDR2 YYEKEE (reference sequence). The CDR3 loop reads CASSSLGRPVNIQYF. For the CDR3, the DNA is TGTGCCAGCAGTAGTTTAGGGAGACCAGTAAACATTCAGTACTTC.

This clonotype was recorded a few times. CDR3 sequence reads: CASSLSLAGGPEQYF. The CDR3 DNA is TGTGCCAGCAGTCTGTCCCTAGCGGGAGGCCCCGAGCAGTACTTC. The V call is TRBV28, the J call TRBJ2-7; TRBD2 matches 11 bases. The CDR3 length is 15 residues. Germline trimming cut 5 bases from V and 6 bases from J; bases unmatched to any gene: 9. Germline V gives CDR1 MDHEN, CDR2 SYDVKM. The whole variable domain, remainder taken from reference TRBV28 and TRBJ2-7, is DVKVTQSSRYLVKRTGEKVFLECVQDMDHENMFWYRQDPGLGLRLIYFSYDVKMKEKGDIPEGYSVSREKKERFSLILESASTNQTSMYLCASSLSLAGGPEQYFGPGTRLTVT.

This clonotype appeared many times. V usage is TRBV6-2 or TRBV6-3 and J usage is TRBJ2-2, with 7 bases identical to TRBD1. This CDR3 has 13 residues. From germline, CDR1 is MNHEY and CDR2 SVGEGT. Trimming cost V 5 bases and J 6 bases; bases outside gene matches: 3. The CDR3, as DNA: TGTGCCAGCAGTGACAGGGTCGCCGGGGAGCTGTTTTTT. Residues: CASSDRVAGELFF.

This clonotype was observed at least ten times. The CDR3 DNA reads as TGCAGCGTTGCCGGGGTCAAGGGCTACACCTTC. It specifies CSVAGVKGYTF. The chain combines TRBV29-1 with TRBJ1-2; D gene uncertain. This CDR3 region has 11 residues. Per the germline V gene, CDR1 is SQVTM and CDR2 is ANQGSEA. V was shortened by 4 bases and J by 8 bases, with 11 bases between the two germline ends.

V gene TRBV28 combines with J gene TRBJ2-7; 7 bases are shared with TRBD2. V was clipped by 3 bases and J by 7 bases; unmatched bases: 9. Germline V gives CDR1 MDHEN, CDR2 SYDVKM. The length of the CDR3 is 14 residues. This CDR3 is CASSLAGEWGEQYF. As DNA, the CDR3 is TGTGCCAGCAGTTTGGCGGGAGAATGGGGGGAGCAGTACTTC. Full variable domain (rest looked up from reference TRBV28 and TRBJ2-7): DVKVTQSSRYLVKRTGEKVFLECVQDMDHENMFWYRQDPGLGLRLIYFSYDVKMKEKGDIPEGYSVSREKKERFSLILESASTNQTSMYLCASSLAGEWGEQYFGPGTRLTVT.

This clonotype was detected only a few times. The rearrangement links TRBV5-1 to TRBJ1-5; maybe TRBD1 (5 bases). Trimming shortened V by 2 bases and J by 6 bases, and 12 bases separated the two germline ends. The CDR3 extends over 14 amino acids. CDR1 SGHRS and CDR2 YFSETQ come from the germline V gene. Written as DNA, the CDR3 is TGCGCCAGCAGCTTAGTCCAGGGAGGTCAGCCCCAGCATTTT. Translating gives CASSLVQGGQPQHF. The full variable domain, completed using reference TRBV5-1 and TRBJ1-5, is KAGVTQTPRYLIKTRGQQVTLSCSPISGHRSVSWYQQTPGQGLQFLFEYFSETQRNKGNFPGRFSGRQFSNSRSEMNVSTLELGDSALYLCASSLVQGGQPQHFGDGTRLSIL.

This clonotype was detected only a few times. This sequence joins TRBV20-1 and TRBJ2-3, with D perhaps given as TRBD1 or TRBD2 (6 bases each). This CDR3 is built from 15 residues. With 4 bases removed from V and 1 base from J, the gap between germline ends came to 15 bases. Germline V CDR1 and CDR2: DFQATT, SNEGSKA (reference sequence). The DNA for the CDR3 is TGCAGTGCTACCCCTGCGGAGGGGGGCACAGATACGCAGTATTTT. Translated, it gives CSATPAEGGTDTQYF.

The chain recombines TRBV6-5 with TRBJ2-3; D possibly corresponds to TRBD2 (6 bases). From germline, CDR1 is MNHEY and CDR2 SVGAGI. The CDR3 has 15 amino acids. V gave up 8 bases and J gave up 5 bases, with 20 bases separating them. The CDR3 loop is CASLRFAGSKDTQYF. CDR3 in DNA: TGTGCCAGCCTTCGATTCGCGGGGAGTAAAGATACGCAGTATTTT.

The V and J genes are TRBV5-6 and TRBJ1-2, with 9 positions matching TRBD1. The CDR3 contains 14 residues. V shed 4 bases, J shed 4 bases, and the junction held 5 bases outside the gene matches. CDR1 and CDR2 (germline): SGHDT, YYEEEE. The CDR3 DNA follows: TGTGCCAGCAGCATGGACAGGGGTTCCTATGGCTACACCTTC. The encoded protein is CASSMDRGSYGYTF. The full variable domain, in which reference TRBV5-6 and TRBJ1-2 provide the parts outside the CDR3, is DAGVTQSPTHLIKTRGQQVTLRCSPKSGHDTVSWYQQALGQGPQFIFQYYEEEERQRGNFPDRFSGHQFPNYSSELNVNALLLGDSALYLCASSMDRGSYGYTFGSGTRLTVV.

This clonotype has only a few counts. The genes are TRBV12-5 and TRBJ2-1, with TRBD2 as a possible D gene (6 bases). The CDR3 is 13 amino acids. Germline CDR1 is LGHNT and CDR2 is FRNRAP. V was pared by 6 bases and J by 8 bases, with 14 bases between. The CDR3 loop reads CASGTGDGHEQFF. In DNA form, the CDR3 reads TGTGCTAGTGGAACGGGGGACGGTCATGAGCAGTTCTTC.

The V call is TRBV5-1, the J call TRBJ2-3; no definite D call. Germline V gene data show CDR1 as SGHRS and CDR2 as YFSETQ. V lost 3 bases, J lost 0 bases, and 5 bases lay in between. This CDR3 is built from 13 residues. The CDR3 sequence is CASSSLSTDTQYF. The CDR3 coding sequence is TGCGCCAGCAGCTCCCTGAGCACAGATACGCAGTATTTT.

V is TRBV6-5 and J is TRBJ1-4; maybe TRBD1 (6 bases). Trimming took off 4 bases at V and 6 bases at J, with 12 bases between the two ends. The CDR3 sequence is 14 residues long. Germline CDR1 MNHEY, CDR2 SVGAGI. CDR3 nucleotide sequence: TGTGCCAGCAGTTCAAGAGGGGGGGATGAAAAACTGTTTTTT. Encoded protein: CASSSRGGDEKLFF.

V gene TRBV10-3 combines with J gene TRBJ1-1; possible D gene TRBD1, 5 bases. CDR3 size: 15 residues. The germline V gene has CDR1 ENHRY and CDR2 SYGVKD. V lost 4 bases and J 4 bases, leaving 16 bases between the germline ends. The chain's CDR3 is CAISGLGTSGTEAFF. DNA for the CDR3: TGTGCCATCAGTGGGTTGGGGACCTCGGGCACTGAAGCTTTCTTT.

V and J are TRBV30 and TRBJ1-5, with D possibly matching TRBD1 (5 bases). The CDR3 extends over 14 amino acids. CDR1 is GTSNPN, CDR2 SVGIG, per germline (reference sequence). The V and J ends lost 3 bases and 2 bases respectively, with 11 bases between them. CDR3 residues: CAWSVDSGNQPQHF. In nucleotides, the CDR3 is TGTGCCTGGAGCGTCGACAGCGGCAATCAGCCCCAGCATTTT.

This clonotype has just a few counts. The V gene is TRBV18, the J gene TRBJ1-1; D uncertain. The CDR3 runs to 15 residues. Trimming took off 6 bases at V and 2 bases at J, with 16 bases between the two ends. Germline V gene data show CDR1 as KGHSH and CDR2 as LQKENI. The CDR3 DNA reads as TGTGCCAGCTCCCCGCCGGGCAAGGTAAACACTGAAGCTTTCTTT. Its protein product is CASSPPGKVNTEAFF.

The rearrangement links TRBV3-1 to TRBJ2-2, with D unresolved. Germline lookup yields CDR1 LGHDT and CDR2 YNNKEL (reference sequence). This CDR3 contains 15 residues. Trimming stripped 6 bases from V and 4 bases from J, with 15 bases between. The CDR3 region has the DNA TGTGCCAGCAGTCGTCCCCACAGTATCACCGGGGAGCTGTTTTTT. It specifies CASSRPHSITGELFF.

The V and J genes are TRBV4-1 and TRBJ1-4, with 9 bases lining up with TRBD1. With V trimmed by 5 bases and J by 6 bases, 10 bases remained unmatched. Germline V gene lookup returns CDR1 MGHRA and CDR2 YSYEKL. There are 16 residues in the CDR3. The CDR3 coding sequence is TGCGCCAGCAGCTTCGACAGGGGGAATAGTCATGAAAAACTGTTTTTT. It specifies CASSFDRGNSHEKLFF.

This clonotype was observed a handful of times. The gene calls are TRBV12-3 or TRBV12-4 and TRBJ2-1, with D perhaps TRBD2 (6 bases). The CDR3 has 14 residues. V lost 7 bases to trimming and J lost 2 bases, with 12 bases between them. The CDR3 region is CASTTSTTYNEQFF. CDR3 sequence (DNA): TGTGCCAGCACTACTAGCACTACCTACAATGAGCAGTTCTTC.

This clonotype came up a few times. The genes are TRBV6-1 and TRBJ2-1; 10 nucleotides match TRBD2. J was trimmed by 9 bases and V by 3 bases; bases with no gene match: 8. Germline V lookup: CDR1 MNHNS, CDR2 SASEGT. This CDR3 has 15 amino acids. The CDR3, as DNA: TGTGCCAGCAGTGAGCCGGGACTAGCGAAGGGTGAGCAGTTCTTC. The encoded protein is CASSEPGLAKGEQFF.

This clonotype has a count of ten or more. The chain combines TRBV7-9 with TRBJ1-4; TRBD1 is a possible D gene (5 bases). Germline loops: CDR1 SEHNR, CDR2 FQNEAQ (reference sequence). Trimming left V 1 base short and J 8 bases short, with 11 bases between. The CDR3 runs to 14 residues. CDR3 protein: CASSLVGGAEKLFF. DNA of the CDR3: TGTGCCAGCAGCTTAGTGGGGGGAGCCGAAAAACTGTTTTTT. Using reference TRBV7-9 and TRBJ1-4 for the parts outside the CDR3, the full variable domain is DTGVSQNPRHKITKRGQNVTFRCDPISEHNRLYWYRQTLGQGPEFLTYFQNEAQLEKSRLLSDRFSAERPKGSFSTLEIQRTEQGDSAMYLCASSLVGGAEKLFFGSGTQLSVL.

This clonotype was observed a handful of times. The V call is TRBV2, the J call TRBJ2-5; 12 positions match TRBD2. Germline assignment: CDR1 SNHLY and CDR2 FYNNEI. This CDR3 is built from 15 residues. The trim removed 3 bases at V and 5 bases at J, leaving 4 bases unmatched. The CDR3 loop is CASSEQTSGGETQYF. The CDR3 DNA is TGTGCCAGCAGTGAGCAGACTAGCGGGGGTGAGACCCAGTACTTC.

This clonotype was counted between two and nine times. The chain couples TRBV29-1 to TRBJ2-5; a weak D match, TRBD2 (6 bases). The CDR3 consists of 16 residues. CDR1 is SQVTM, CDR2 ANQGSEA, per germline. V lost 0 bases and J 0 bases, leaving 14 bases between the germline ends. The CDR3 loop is CSVEEEGLEYQETQYF. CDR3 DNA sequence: TGCAGCGTTGAAGAGGAGGGGCTGGAGTACCAAGAGACCCAGTACTTC.

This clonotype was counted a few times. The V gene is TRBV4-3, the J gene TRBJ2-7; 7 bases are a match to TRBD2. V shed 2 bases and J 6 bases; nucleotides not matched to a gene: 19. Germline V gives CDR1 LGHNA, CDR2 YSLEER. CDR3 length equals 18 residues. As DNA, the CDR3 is TGCGCCAGCAGCCAACACTTTAGCGGGTTTCCTTCTCCTGGCGAGCAGTACTTC. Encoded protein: CASSQHFSGFPSPGEQYF.

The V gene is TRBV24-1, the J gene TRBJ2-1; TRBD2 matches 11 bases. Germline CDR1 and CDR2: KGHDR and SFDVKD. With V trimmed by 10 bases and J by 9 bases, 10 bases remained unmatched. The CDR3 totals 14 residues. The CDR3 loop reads CATSVAGGGSEQFF. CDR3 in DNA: TGTGCCACGTCAGTAGCGGGAGGGGGCTCTGAGCAGTTCTTC.

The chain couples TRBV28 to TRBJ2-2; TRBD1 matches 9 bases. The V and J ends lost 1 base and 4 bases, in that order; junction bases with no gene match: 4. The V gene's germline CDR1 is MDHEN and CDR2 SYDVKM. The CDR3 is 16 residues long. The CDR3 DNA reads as TGTGCCAGCAGTTTATCCGGGACAGGGTTCACCGGGGAGCTGTTTTTT. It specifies CASSLSGTGFTGELFF.

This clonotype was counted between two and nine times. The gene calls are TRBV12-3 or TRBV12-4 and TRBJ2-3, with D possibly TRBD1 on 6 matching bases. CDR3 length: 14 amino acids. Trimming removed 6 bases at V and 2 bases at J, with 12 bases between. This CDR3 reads CASRSTGLTDTQYF. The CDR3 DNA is TGTGCCAGCAGATCCACAGGGCTCACAGATACGCAGTATTTT.

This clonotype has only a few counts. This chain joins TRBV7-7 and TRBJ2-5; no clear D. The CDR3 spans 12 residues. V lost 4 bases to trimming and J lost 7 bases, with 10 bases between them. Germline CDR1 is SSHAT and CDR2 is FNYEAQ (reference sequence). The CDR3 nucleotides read TGTGCCAGCAGCTCGGACCGAAGGACCCAGTACTTC. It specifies CASSSDRRTQYF.

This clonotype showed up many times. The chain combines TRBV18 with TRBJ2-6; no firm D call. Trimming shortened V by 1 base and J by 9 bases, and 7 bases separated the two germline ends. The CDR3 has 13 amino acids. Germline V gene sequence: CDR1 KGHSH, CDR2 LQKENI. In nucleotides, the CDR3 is TGTGCCAGCTCACCACAAGGAAACAACGTCCTGACTTTC. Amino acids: CASSPQGNNVLTF. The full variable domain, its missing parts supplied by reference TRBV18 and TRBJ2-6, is NAGVMQNPRHLVRRRGQEARLRCSPMKGHSHVYWYRQLPEEGLKFMVYLQKENIIDESGMPKERFSAEFPKEGPSILRIQQVVRGDSAAYFCASSPQGNNVLTFGAGSRLTVL.

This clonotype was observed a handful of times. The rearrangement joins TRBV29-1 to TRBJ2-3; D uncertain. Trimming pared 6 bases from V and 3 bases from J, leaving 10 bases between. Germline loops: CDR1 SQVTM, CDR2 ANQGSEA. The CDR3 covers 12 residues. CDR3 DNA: TGCAGCGTACTGTCGAAAACAGATACGCAGTATTTT. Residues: CSVLSKTDTQYF.